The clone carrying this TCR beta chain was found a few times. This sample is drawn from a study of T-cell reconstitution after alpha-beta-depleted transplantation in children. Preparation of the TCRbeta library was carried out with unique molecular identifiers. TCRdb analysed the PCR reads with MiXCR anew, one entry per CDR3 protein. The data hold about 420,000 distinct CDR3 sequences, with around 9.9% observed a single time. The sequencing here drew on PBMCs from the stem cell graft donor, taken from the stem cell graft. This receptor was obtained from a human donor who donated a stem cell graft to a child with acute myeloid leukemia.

The CDR3 loop is CASSLFYNEQFF. The CDR3 DNA follows: TGTGCCAGCAGTTTGTTCTACAATGAGCAGTTCTTC. V usage is TRBV28 and J usage is TRBJ2-1; D remains unclear. Trimming shortened V by 3 bases and J by 3 bases, and 3 bases separated the two germline ends. This CDR3 is built from 12 residues. Germline V gives CDR1 MDHEN, CDR2 SYDVKM.